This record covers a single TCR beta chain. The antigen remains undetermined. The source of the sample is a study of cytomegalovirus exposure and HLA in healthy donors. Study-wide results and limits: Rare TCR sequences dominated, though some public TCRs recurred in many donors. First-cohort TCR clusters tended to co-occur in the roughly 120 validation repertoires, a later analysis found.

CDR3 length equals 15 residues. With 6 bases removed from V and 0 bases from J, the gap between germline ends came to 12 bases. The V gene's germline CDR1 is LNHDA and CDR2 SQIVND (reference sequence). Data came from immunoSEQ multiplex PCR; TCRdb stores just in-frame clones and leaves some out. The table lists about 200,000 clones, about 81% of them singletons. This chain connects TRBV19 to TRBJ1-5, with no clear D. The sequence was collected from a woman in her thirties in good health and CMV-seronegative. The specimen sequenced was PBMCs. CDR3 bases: TGTGCCAGTAGCCTAAAGTCTCTTAGCAATCAGCCCCAGCATTTT. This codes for CASSLKSLSNQPQHF.